This TCR beta chain was recorded in a study of multiple sclerosis patients with progressive multifocal leukoencephalopathy. Specified time point: less than 15 months of natalizumab therapy. This was a survey-level run. Synthetic inline TR CDR3 controls covering all V-J pairings were spiked into each PCR. Assay used: immunoSEQ multiplex PCR; TCRdb lists only in-frame clones, some missing. The sample gives 24,000 or so clones, more than 85% of which show up once; about 2.3% is in the top ten. This clone was seen only once. The CDR3 consists of 16 residues. Germline CDR1 reads SGDLS; CDR2 reads YYNGEE. The ends lost 3 bases at V and 7 bases at J; junction bases unmatched: 8.

V gene TRBV9 combines with J gene TRBJ1-6, with 9 bases aligning to TRBD1. This clonotype was obtained from a man younger than 40 with multiple sclerosis. The sample consisted of PBMCs, taken from a patient treated with natalizumab. The CDR3 coding sequence is TGTGCCAGCAGCGGGGCGTGGGGACAGGGCAATTCACCCCTCCACTTT. Protein sequence: CASSGAWGQGNSPLHF.